Shown below are 11 T cell receptor beta chains from a single sample sequenced in a study of cytomegalovirus exposure and HLA in healthy donors. Primers for the PCR totalled 60 Vbeta and 13 Jbeta. The protocol was immunoSEQ multiplex PCR, while the TCRdb copy is restricted to in-frame clones and leaves out a portion. Here the sample spans more than 75,000 clones, about four fifths being singletons. The source material was PBMCs. Every receptor here comes from a woman aged 40-49 years in good health and CMV-seropositive.

This chain connects TRBV7-9 to TRBJ1-1; tentative D call: TRBD1 (5 bases). V was cut by 1 base and J by 6 bases, with 15 bases left in between. Germline V gene data show CDR1 as SEHNR and CDR2 as FQNEAQ (reference sequence). There are 15 residues in the CDR3. This CDR3 reads CASSLDVAGWAEAFF. The CDR3 DNA is TGTGCCAGCAGCTTAGATGTAGCAGGGTGGGCTGAAGCTTTCTTT.

This chain connects TRBV6-1 to TRBJ2-3; D is perhaps TRBD1 (5 bases). CDR3 length equals 15 residues. V was pared by 6 bases and J by 0 bases, with 13 bases between. The germline gives CDR1 MNHNS, CDR2 SASEGT. The CDR3 nucleotides read TGTGCCAGCAGCCCGCCAGGGTCTAGCACAGATACGCAGTATTTT. Protein product: CASSPPGSSTDTQYF.

The genes are TRBV30 and TRBJ2-1, with D possibly TRBD2 on 5 matching bases. V shed 0 bases and J shed 7 bases, with 7 bases lying between them. This CDR3 comprises 12 residues. In germline, CDR1 is GTSNPN, CDR2 SVGIG (reference sequence). CDR3 DNA: TGTGCCTGGAGTGTACTAGAGAATGAGCAGTTCTTC. This translates into CAWSVLENEQFF.

This chain links TRBV9 with TRBJ2-7; TRBD2 is a possible D gene (5 bases). The germline V gene has CDR1 SGDLS and CDR2 YYNGEE. Trimming removed 3 bases from V and 2 bases from J, with 15 bases in between. The CDR3 totals 15 residues. CDR3 residues: CASSAGIGPTYEQYF. The DNA of the CDR3 is TGTGCCAGCAGCGCGGGAATAGGACCGACCTACGAGCAGTACTTC.

The V and J genes are TRBV27 and TRBJ1-1; 9 bases line up with TRBD1. This CDR3 comprises 17 residues. Per the germline V gene, CDR1 is MNHEY and CDR2 is SMNVEV (reference sequence). Trimming at V came to 2 bases and at J to 0 bases, leaving 7 bases not matched to a gene. The CDR3: CASSLTGTGYMNTEAFF. CDR3 nucleotides: TGTGCCAGCAGTTTAACCGGGACAGGGTACATGAACACTGAAGCTTTCTTT.

The chain uses TRBV27 and TRBJ1-1, with D uncertain. Trimming removed 6 bases from V and 5 bases from J, with 10 bases in between. Germline CDR1 MNHEY, CDR2 SMNVEV (reference sequence). The CDR3 consists of 12 residues. This CDR3 is CASREGGTEAFF. Here the CDR3 DNA reads TGTGCCAGCAGGGAGGGAGGGACTGAAGCTTTCTTT.

In this sample, this clone turned up once. The rearrangement links TRBV28 to TRBJ2-7; D not certain. From germline, CDR1 is MDHEN and CDR2 SYDVKM. The CDR3 sequence is 12 residues long. V was trimmed by 2 bases and J by 4 bases, leaving 6 bases between them. The CDR3 DNA reads as TGTGCCAGCAGTTTAGTAGCTTACGAGCAGTACTTC. Translating it yields CASSLVAYEQYF.

This clone appeared a few times. J is TRBJ1-6 and V is TRBV11-2, with D possibly being TRBD1 (6 bases). The CDR3 sequence is 16 residues long. V gave up 1 base and J gave up 9 bases, with 16 bases separating them. Germline V gene data show CDR1 as SGHAT and CDR2 as FQNNGV. CDR3 DNA sequence: TGTGCCAGCAGCTTAGTTGAGGGGGTAGGGAGTTCACCCCTCCACTTT. Protein: CASSLVEGVGSSPLHF.

The genes are TRBV2 and TRBJ2-7; 13 positions match TRBD2. From germline, CDR1 is SNHLY and CDR2 FYNNEI. Trimming removed 8 bases from V and 4 bases from J; junction bases left unmatched: 5. CDR3 length: 14 amino acids. The CDR3: CASGQLAGGYEQYF. The CDR3 DNA reads TGTGCCAGCGGTCAACTAGCGGGAGGGTACGAGCAGTACTTC.

This sequence joins TRBV2 and TRBJ2-5, with 7 bases that match TRBD1. This CDR3 contains 12 residues. Trimming cost V 8 bases and J 5 bases; bases outside gene matches: 5. Germline assignment: CDR1 SNHLY and CDR2 FYNNEI. The CDR3, as DNA: TGTGCCAGCGTCCGACAGGGTGAGACCCAGTACTTC. It is translated as CASVRQGETQYF.

The V call is TRBV28, the J call TRBJ2-1, with 7 bases identical to TRBD2. CDR1 is MDHEN, CDR2 SYDVKM, per germline. The trim removed 3 bases at V and 6 bases at J, leaving 5 bases unmatched. CDR3 length: 14 amino acids. CDR3: CASSFPTSSNEQFF. The CDR3 coding sequence is TGTGCCAGCAGTTTCCCGACTAGCAGCAATGAGCAGTTCTTC.